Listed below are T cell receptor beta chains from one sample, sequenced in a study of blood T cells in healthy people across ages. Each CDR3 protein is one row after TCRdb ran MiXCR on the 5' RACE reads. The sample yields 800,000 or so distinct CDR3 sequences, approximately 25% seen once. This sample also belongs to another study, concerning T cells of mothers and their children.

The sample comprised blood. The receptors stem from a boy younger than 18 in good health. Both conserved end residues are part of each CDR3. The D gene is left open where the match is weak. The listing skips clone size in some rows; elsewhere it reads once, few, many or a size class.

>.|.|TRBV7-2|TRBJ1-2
CASSLGPLPGYTF
TGTGCCAGCAGCTTAGGGCCGCTTCCTGGCTACACCTTC
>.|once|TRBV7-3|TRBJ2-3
CASSFYGTTDTQYF
TGTGCCAGCAGCTTCTACGGAACCACAGATACGCAGTATTTT
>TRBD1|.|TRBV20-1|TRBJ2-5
CSAGTGGVKTQYF
TGCAGTGCGGGGACAGGGGGCGTAAAGACCCAGTACTTC
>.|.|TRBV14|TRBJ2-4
CASSPGSNIQYF
TGTGCCAGCAGCCCCGGGTCTAACATTCAGTACTTC
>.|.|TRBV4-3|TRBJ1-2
CASSHLLGGNYGYTF
TGCGCCAGCAGCCACCTCCTGGGGGGGAACTATGGCTACACCTTC
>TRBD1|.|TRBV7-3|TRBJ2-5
CASSPRTGRGTQYF
TGTGCCAGCAGCCCAAGGACAGGTCGAGGGACCCAGTACTTC
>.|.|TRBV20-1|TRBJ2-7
CSARASPGSSAEQYF
TGCAGTGCTAGAGCCTCCCCGGGCAGCTCGGCCGAGCAGTACTTC
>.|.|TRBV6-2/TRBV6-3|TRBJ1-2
CASSDSSYGYTF
TGTGCCAGCAGCGACAGTTCCTATGGCTACACCTTC
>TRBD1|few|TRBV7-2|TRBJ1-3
CASSPTGTGSHTSGNTIYF
TGTGCCAGCAGTCCTACCGGGACAGGGTCCCATACCTCCGGAAACACCATATATTTT
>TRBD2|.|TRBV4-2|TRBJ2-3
CASSQGTSGVDTQYF
TGTGCCAGCAGCCAGGGGACTAGCGGGGTCGATACGCAGTATTTT
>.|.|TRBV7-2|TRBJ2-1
CASSASPSSYNEQFF
TGTGCCAGCAGCGCATCCCCCAGCTCCTACAATGAGCAGTTCTTC
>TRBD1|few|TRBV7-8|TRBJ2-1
CASSLGQGAHNEQFF
TGTGCCAGCAGCTTAGGACAGGGCGCCCACAATGAGCAGTTCTTC
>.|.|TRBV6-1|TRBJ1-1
CASSVQGLGTEAFF
TGTGCCAGCAGTGTACAGGGTCTAGGCACTGAAGCTTTCTTT
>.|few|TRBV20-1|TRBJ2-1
CSAPRGSGFDNEQFF
TGCAGTGCCCCTAGGGGTAGTGGGTTCGACAATGAGCAGTTCTTC
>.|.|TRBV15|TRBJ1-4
CATRWWAGHSDPTNEKLFF
TGTGCCACCAGGTGGTGGGCAGGTCATTCCGATCCAACTAATGAAAAACTGTTTTTT
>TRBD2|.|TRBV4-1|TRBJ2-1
CASSAREGQRDEQFF
TGCGCCAGCAGCGCCAGGGAGGGCCAGCGCGATGAGCAGTTCTTC
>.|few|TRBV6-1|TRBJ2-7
CASSEGGDRYSYEQYF
TGTGCCAGCAGTGAAGGGGGCGACAGGTACTCCTACGAGCAGTACTTC
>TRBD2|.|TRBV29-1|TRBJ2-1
CSVEDPLAGLSSYNEQFF
TGCAGCGTTGAAGATCCTCTAGCGGGCCTGAGCTCCTACAATGAGCAGTTCTTC
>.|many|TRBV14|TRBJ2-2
CASSQDGYTGELFF
TGTGCCAGCAGCCAAGATGGGTACACCGGGGAGCTGTTTTTT
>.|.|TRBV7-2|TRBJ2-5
CASSGAETQYF
TGTGCCAGCAGCGGCGCAGAGACCCAGTACTTC
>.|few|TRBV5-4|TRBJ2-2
CASKNRAGTGELFF
TGTGCCAGCAAGAACAGGGCGGGCACCGGGGAGCTGTTTTTT
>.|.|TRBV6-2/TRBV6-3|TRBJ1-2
CASSFQGRRDGYTF
TGTGCCAGCAGTTTTCAGGGACGTCGGGATGGCTACACCTTC
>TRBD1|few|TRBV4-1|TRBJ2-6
CASSHQRDRGGANVLTF
TGCGCCAGCAGCCATCAAAGGGACAGGGGAGGGGCCAACGTCCTGACTTTC
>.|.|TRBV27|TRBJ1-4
CASSIWAGTVTTNEKLFF
TGTGCCAGCAGTATCTGGGCAGGGACGGTAACAACTAATGAAAAACTGTTTTTT
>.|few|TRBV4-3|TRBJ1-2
CASSQDPGGSGYTF
TGCGCCAGCAGCCAAGATCCTGGGGGCTCAGGCTACACCTTC
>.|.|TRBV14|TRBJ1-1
CASSPGRLEAFF
TGTGCCAGCAGCCCGGGACGGCTTGAAGCTTTCTTT
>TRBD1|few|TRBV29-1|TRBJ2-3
CSARQGSDTQYF
TGCAGCGCCCGACAGGGTTCAGATACGCAGTATTTT
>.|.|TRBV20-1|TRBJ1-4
CSAMEGSGEKLFF
TGCAGTGCTATGGAGGGGTCGGGGGAAAAACTGTTTTTT
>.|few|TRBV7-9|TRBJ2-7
CASSRTVVPYEQYF
TGTGCCAGCAGCCGGACGGTCGTTCCTTACGAGCAGTACTTC
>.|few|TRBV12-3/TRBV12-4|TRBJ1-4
CASRMGLNEKLFF
TGTGCCAGCAGGATGGGTCTTAATGAAAAACTGTTTTTT
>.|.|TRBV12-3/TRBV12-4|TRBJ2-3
CASRRELGTDTQYF
TGTGCCAGCAGACGAGAACTAGGCACAGATACGCAGTATTTT
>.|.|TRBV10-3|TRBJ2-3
CAITPGHLTDTQYF
TGTGCCATCACCCCGGGACACCTAACAGATACGCAGTATTTT
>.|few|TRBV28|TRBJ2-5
CASSFRRDLQETQYF
TGTGCCAGCAGTTTTCGCAGGGACTTACAGGAGACCCAGTACTTC
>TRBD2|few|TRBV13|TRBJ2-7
CASSRGPGTSATYEQYF
TGTGCCAGCAGCCGAGGACCCGGGACTAGCGCGACCTACGAGCAGTACTTC
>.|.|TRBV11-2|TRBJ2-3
CASSLGPRVPTDTQYF
TGTGCCAGCAGCTTAGGGCCGCGGGTTCCCACAGATACGCAGTATTTT
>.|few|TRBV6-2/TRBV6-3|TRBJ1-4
CATQRGGEKLFF
TGTGCCACTCAAAGAGGAGGTGAAAAACTGTTTTTT
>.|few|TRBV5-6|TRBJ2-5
CASSWESETQYF
TGTGCCAGCAGCTGGGAGAGTGAGACCCAGTACTTC
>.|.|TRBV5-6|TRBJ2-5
CASSLDGGNQETQYF
TGTGCCAGCAGCTTGGATGGGGGAAACCAAGAGACCCAGTACTTC
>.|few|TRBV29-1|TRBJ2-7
CSVAVEGPTYEQYF
TGCAGCGTTGCGGTAGAAGGACCCACCTACGAGCAGTACTTC
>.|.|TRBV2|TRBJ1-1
CASRDKGRWNTEAFF
TGTGCCAGCAGGGACAAGGGCCGGTGGAACACTGAAGCTTTCTTT
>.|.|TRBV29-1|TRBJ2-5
CSVEAGAGAEQYF
TGCAGCGTTGAAGCCGGCGCAGGGGCTGAGCAGTACTTC
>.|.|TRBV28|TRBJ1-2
CASSPGTLNLYGYTF
TGTGCCAGCAGTCCCGGGACGTTGAACCTCTATGGCTACACCTTC
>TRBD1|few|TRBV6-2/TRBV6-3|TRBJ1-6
CASIRDRGNSPLHF
TGTGCCAGCATCCGGGACAGGGGTAATTCACCCCTCCACTTT
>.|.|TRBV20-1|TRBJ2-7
CSAYLQQGNYEQYF
TGCAGTGCTTACCTTCAGCAGGGGAACTACGAGCAGTACTTC
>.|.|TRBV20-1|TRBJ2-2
CSAPLGGGPNTGELFF
TGCAGTGCCCCGCTGGGGGGAGGCCCTAACACCGGGGAGCTGTTTTTT
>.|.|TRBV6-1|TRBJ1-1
CASSEGTANTEAFF
TGTGCCAGCAGTGAAGGGACAGCGAACACTGAAGCTTTCTTT